This T cell receptor beta chain was identified during a study of beta chain features in type 1 diabetes. Comments on this clone: The antigen is not known.

The CDR3 loop spans 14 amino acids. V was trimmed by 3 bases and J by 7 bases, leaving 16 bases between them. Germline lookup yields CDR1 SEHNR and CDR2 FQNEAQ (reference sequence). Expressed TCRB transcripts were sequenced, since all the RNA that had been isolated was reverse transcribed. Only in-frame clones appear in the TCRdb table, and some are missing; sequencing was by immunoSEQ multiplex PCR. The sample has over 600,000 clones; around 12% are singletons. Overall study findings and caveats: TCRB CDR3s were moderately but significantly shorter in Type 1 diabetes patients in all four CD4+ subsets.

The sample taken for sequencing was naive CD4+ T cells from blood. This chain joins TRBV7-9 and TRBJ2-7; TRBD2 is a possible D gene (6 bases). This receptor was obtained from a man aged 25-45 years with type 1 diabetes. Written as DNA, the CDR3 is TGTGCCAGCAGCTTCGGGACTCTCTTGGGGGAGCAGTACTTC. Translated: CASSFGTLLGEQYF.